This T cell receptor (beta chain) was retrieved from a study of control samples from healthy donors and cancer patients. Only in-frame clones appear in the TCRdb table, and some are missing; sequencing was by immunoSEQ multiplex PCR. This sample carries roughly 120,000 clones, approximately 90% of them seen once, and the ten largest clones take less than 9%. The V and J ends lost 0 bases and 1 base, in that order; junction bases with no gene match: 13. The CDR3 loop spans 18 amino acids. Germline lookup yields CDR1 SGHRS and CDR2 YFSETQ. The TCR originated in a woman between 18 and 29 years old in good health. This chain joins TRBV5-1 and TRBJ2-7; 7 bases map to TRBD2. The sequencing sample was made of blood. The DNA of the CDR3 is TGCGCCAGCAGCTTGGCTCCTACTAGCGCGAAGCCTTCCTACGAGCAGTACTTC. Translating it yields CASSLAPTSAKPSYEQYF.